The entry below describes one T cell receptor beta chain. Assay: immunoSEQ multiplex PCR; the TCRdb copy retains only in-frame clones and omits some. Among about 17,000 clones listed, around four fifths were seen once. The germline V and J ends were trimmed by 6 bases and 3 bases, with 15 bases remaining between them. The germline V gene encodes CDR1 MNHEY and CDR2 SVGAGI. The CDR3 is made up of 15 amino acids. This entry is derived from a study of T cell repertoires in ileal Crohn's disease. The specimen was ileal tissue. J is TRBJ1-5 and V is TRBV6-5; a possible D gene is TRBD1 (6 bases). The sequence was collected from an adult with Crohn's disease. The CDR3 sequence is CASRPRGRSNQPQHF. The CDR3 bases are TGTGCCAGCAGGCCCAGGGGCCGGTCCAATCAGCCCCAGCATTTT.